One and the same sample provided the 16 T cell receptor beta chains below, sequenced in a study of T-cell memory formation after mild COVID-19. TCRdb reprocessed the 5' RACE reads via MiXCR and lists one record per CDR3 protein. The sample includes approximately 340,000 distinct CDR3 sequences, approximately 15% of them seen just once. The sequencing input was PBMCs or a T cell subset sorted from them (not recorded which). These TCRs come from a man aged 18 to 30 who had mild COVID-19 (a few samples of this study predate the infection). Cell type and time point are not known.

The chain carries TRBV18 and TRBJ2-3, with a possible D match to TRBD1 (6 bases). Per the germline V gene, CDR1 is KGHSH and CDR2 is LQKENI. The length of the CDR3 is 15 residues. Trimming removed 3 bases from V and 3 bases from J, with 13 bases in between. CDR3 amino acids: CASSPGAGATDTQYF. CDR3 DNA: TGTGCCAGCTCACCCGGCGCAGGGGCAACAGATACGCAGTATTTT. Full variable domain (missing parts from reference TRBV18 and TRBJ2-3): NAGVMQNPRHLVRRRGQEARLRCSPMKGHSHVYWYRQLPEEGLKFMVYLQKENIIDESGMPKERFSAEFPKEGPSILRIQQVVRGDSAAYFCASSPGAGATDTQYFGPGTRLTVL.

V gene TRBV4-1 combines with J gene TRBJ2-7; D is perhaps TRBD2 (5 bases). V was shortened by 4 bases and J by 7 bases, with 17 bases between the two germline ends. CDR1 MGHRA and CDR2 YSYEKL come from the germline V gene. The CDR3 runs to 14 residues. The CDR3 protein is CASSPHEGSLEQYF. The CDR3 DNA reads as TGCGCCAGCAGCCCCCACGAGGGTTCGCTTGAGCAGTACTTC.

The DNA of the CDR3 is TGTGCCAGCAGCTCTGACTACGGGACAGGGTACAATCAGCCCCAGCATTTT. The encoded protein is CASSSDYGTGYNQPQHF. The chain carries TRBV6-2 or TRBV6-3 and TRBJ1-5; 9 bases fit TRBD1. The trim removed 6 bases at V and 3 bases at J, leaving 12 bases unmatched. The CDR3 is 17 amino acids. The germline V gene has CDR1 MNHEY and CDR2 SVGEGT.

This rearrangement joins TRBV7-9 to TRBJ1-1, with a possible D match to TRBD1 (5 bases). Germline V gene lookup returns CDR1 SEHNR and CDR2 FQNEAQ (reference sequence). This CDR3 is 14 amino acids long. The V end lost 5 bases, the J end lost 0 bases, and 10 bases lay between the germline ends. CDR3: CASSQQVVNTEAFF. CDR3 DNA sequence: TGTGCCAGCAGCCAACAGGTGGTGAACACTGAAGCTTTCTTT.

The chain uses TRBV5-1 and TRBJ2-7, with 8 bases fitting TRBD1. This CDR3 spans 14 amino acids. Germline lookup yields CDR1 SGHRS and CDR2 YFSETQ. With V trimmed by 2 bases and J by 7 bases, 8 bases remained unmatched. The CDR3 DNA follows: TGCGCCAGCAGCTTCTCTCAGGGGGCAGGGGAGCAGTACTTC. It translates to CASSFSQGAGEQYF.

This chain uses TRBV6-2 or TRBV6-3 with TRBJ2-5; D unresolved. Trimming cost V 3 bases and J 5 bases, with 16 bases left between them. The CDR3 is 15 residues long. Germline V lookup: CDR1 MNHEY, CDR2 SVGEGT. The CDR3 sequence is CASSYPVYRGETQYF. The CDR3 DNA reads as TGTGCCAGCAGTTATCCGGTCTATCGTGGCGAGACCCAGTACTTC.

There are a few counts of this clonotype. The chain couples TRBV5-1 to TRBJ2-4; no reliable D call. This CDR3 is built from 15 residues. V gave up 2 bases and J gave up 6 bases, with 15 bases separating them. Germline V gene data show CDR1 as SGHRS and CDR2 as YFSETQ. The DNA of the CDR3 is TGCGCCAGCAGCTTCAACTCTCGGAGTGGAAACATTCAGTACTTC. Protein product: CASSFNSRSGNIQYF.

Points on this clonotype: At one of its ends the junction is not consistent with the germline gene, which may arise from a read error. V usage is TRBV4-3 and J usage is TRBJ1-1, with D perhaps TRBD1 (6 bases). This CDR3 comprises 14 residues. The germline gives CDR1 LGHNA, CDR2 YSLEER. CDR3 sequence reads: CASRQGGEGTEAFF. Here the CDR3 DNA reads TGCGCCAGCAGACAAGGGGGAGAGGGCACTGAAGCTTTCTTT.

This sequence joins TRBV20-1 and TRBJ2-7; no clear D. The CDR3 consists of 14 residues. Trimming removed 0 bases at V and 3 bases at J, with 12 bases between. The germline V gene has CDR1 DFQATT and CDR2 SNEGSKA (reference sequence). The CDR3 protein is CSARDSGGFYEQYF. The DNA of the CDR3 is TGCAGTGCTAGAGATTCCGGCGGTTTCTACGAGCAGTACTTC.

This clonotype was seen many times. The genes are TRBV4-1 and TRBJ1-2, with a possible D match to TRBD1 (6 bases). The CDR3 has 17 amino acids. V shed 4 bases and J shed 0 bases, with 18 bases lying between them. Germline assignment: CDR1 MGHRA and CDR2 YSYEKL. The CDR3 nucleotides are TGCGCCAGCAGCCTTATCGGGGGCAGGGGAACTAACTATGGCTACACCTTC. As protein: CASSLIGGRGTNYGYTF.

V and J are TRBV9 and TRBJ1-4, with 8 bases identical to TRBD1. The length of the CDR3 is 15 residues. Germline V gives CDR1 SGDLS, CDR2 YYNGEE. With V trimmed by 3 bases and J by 2 bases, 3 bases remained unmatched. The CDR3 loop reads CASSGQGLTNEKLFF. The CDR3 region has the DNA TGTGCCAGCAGCGGACAGGGGTTGACTAATGAAAAACTGTTTTTT.

Only a few counts were recorded for this clonotype. The V gene is TRBV6-4, the J gene TRBJ2-7, with 7 nucleotides matching TRBD1. The V gene end was trimmed by 2 bases and the J gene end by 6 bases; junction bases not matched to a gene: 7. The CDR3 runs to 14 residues. The V gene's germline CDR1 is MRHNA and CDR2 SNTAGT. The CDR3: CASSDAGGESEQYV. For the CDR3, the DNA is TGTGCCAGCAGTGACGCAGGGGGAGAATCCGAGCAGTACGTC.

The chain recombines TRBV7-3 with TRBJ2-3, with D perhaps TRBD1 or TRBD2 (5 bases each). This CDR3 is built from 13 residues. Per germline, CDR1 SGHTA and CDR2 FQGTGA. Trimming shortened V by 5 bases and J by 11 bases, and 17 bases separated the two germline ends. The CDR3: CASSPFEGQGQYF. The CDR3 coding sequence is TGTGCCAGCAGCCCGTTTGAGGGCCAGGGGCAGTATTTT.

This clonotype was seen more than once but under ten times. In DNA, the CDR3 is TGTGCCAGCAGCTACGGAGGGGTTAATCAGCCCCAGCATTTT. Its translation is CASSYGGVNQPQHF. The chain uses TRBV7-9 and TRBJ1-5; possible D gene TRBD1, 5 bases. This CDR3 comprises 14 residues. In germline, CDR1 is SEHNR, CDR2 FQNEAQ (reference sequence). Trimming took off 4 bases at V and 4 bases at J, with 11 bases between the two ends.

This clonotype has at least ten counts. The chain has TRBV28 and TRBJ2-7, with 8 bases fitting TRBD1. The CDR3 length is 16 residues. With V trimmed by 4 bases and J by 6 bases, 14 bases remained unmatched. Per the germline V gene, CDR1 is MDHEN and CDR2 is SYDVKM. The CDR3 sequence is CASSSVDRGPRGEQYF. As DNA, the CDR3 is TGTGCCAGCAGTTCGGTCGACAGGGGTCCGCGGGGCGAGCAGTACTTC.

The chain combines TRBV6-5 with TRBJ1-2; D might be TRBD1 (6 bases). This CDR3 is 15 amino acids long. The germline V gene has CDR1 MNHEY and CDR2 SVGAGI. V lost 0 bases, J lost 4 bases, and 12 bases lay in between. The CDR3 here is CASSYSSGQFYGYTF. The CDR3 nucleotides are TGTGCCAGCAGTTACTCGTCCGGACAGTTCTATGGCTACACCTTC.